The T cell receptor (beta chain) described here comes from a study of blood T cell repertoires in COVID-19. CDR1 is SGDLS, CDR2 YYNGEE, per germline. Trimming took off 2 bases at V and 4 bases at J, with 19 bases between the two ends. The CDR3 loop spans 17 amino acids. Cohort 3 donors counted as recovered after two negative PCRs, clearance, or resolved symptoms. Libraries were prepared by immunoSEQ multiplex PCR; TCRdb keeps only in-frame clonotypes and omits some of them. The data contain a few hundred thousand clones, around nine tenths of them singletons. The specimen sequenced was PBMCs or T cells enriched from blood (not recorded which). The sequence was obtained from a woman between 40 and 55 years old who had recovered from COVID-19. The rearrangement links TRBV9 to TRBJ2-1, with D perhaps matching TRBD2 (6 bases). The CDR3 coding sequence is TGTGCCAGCAGCGTGGGAGGCGGGAAGGTTGGATACAATGAGCAGTTCTTC. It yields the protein CASSVGGGKVGYNEQFF. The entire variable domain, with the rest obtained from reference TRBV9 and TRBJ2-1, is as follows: DSGVTQTPKHLITATGQRVTLRCSPRSGDLSVYWYQQSLDQGLQFLIQYYNGEERAKGNILERFSAQQFPDLHSELNLSSLELGDSALYFCASSVGGGKVGYNEQFFGPGTRLTVL.